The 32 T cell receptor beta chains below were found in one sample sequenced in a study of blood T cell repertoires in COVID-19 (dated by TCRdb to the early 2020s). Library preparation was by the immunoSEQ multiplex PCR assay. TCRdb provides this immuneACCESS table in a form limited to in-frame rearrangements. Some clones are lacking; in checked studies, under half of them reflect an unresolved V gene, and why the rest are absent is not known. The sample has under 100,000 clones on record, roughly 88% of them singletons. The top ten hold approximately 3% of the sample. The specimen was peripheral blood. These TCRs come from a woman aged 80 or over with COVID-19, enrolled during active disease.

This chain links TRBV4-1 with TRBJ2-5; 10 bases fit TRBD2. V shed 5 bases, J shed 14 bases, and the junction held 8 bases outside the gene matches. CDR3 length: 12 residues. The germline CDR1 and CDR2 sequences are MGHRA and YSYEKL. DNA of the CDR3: TGCGCCAGCAGCAACCCCCTAGCGGGGGTCTACTTC. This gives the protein CASSNPLAGVYF.

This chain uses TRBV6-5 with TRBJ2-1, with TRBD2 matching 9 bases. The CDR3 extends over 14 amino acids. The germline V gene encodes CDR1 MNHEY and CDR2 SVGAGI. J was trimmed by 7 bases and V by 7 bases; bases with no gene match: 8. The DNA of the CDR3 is TGTGCCAGCAAACCGGGACTAGCCATAAATGAGCAGTTCTTC. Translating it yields CASKPGLAINEQFF.

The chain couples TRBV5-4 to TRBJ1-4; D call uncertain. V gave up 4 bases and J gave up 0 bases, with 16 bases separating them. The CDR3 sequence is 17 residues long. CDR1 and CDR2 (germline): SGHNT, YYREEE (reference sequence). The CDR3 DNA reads TGTGCCAGCAGCAAGAACCCCCCCGGGGCAACTAATGAAAAACTGTTTTTT. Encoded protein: CASSKNPPGATNEKLFF.

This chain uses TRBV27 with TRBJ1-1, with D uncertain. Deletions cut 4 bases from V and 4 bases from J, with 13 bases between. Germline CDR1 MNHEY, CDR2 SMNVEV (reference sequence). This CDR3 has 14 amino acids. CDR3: CASSSLGDITEAFF. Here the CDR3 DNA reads TGTGCCAGCAGTTCCCTTGGAGATATCACTGAAGCTTTCTTT.

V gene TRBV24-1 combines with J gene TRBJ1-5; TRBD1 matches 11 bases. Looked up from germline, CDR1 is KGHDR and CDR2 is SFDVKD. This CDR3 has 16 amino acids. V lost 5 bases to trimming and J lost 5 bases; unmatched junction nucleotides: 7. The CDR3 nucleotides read TGTGCCACCAGTGTCCGTACGGACAGGGGGCATCAGCCCCAGCATTTT. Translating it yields CATSVRTDRGHQPQHF.

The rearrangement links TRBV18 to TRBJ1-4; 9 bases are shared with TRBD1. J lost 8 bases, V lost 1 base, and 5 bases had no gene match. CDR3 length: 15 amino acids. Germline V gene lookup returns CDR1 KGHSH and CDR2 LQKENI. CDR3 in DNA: TGTGCCAGCTCACCACGGACAGGGGTAGAGGAAAAACTGTTTTTT. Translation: CASSPRTGVEEKLFF.

In DNA, the CDR3 is TGTGCCAGCAGCTACAGCCGAAATGAGCAGTTCTTC. Protein: CASSYSRNEQFF. The chain carries TRBV28 and TRBJ2-1; D is unresolved. Germline values: CDR1 MDHEN, CDR2 SYDVKM. V gave up 6 bases and J gave up 7 bases, with 10 bases separating them. The length of the CDR3 is 12 residues.

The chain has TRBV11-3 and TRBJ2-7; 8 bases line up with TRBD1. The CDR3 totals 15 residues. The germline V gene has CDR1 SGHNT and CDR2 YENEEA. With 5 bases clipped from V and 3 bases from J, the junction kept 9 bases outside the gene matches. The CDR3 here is CASSQGPGGNYEQYF. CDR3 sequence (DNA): TGTGCCAGCAGCCAGGGGCCAGGGGGCAACTACGAGCAGTACTTC.

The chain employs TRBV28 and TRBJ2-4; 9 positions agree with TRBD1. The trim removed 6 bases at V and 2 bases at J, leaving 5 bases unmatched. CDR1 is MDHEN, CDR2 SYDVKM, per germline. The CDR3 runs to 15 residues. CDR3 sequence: CASSPGTGTKNIQYF. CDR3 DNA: TGTGCCAGCAGCCCCGGGACAGGGACCAAAAACATTCAGTACTTC.

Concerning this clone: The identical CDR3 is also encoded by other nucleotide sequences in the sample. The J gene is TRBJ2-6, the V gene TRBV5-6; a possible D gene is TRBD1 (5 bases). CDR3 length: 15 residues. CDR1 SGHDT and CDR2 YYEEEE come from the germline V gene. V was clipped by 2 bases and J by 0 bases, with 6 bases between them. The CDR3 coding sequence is TGTGCCAGCAGCTTAGGGGTCTCTGGGGCCAACGTCCTGACTTTC. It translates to CASSLGVSGANVLTF.

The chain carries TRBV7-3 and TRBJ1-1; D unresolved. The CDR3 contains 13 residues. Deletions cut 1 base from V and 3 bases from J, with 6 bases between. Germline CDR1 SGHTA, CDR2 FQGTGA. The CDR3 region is CASSLNAHTEAFF. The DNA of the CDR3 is TGTGCCAGCAGCTTAAACGCGCACACTGAAGCTTTCTTT.

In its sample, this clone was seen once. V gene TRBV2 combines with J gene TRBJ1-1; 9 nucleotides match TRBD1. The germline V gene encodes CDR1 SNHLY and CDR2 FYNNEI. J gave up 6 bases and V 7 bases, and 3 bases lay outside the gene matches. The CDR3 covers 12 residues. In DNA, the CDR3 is TGTGCCAGCACGACAGGGGGTCCTGAAGCTTTCTTT. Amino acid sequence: CASTTGGPEAFF.

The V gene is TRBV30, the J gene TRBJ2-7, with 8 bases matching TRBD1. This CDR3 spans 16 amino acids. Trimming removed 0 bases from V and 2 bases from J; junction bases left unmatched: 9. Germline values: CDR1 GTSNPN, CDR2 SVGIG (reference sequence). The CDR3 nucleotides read TGTGCCTGGAGTGTACAGTTGGGACAGGCCCCCTACGAGCAGTACTTC. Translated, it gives CAWSVQLGQAPYEQYF.

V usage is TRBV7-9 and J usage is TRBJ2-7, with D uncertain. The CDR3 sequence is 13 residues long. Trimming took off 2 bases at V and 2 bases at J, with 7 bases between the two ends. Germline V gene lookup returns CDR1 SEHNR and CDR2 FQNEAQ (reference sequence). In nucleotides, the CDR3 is TGTGCCAGCAGCTTAAGTGGGCCCTACGAGCAGTACTTC. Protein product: CASSLSGPYEQYF.

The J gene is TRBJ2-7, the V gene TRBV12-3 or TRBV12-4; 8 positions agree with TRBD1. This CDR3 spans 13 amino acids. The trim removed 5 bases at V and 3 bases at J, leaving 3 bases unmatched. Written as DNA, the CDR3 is TGTGCCAGCAGTAGGGACAGGAACTACGAGCAGTACTTC. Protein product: CASSRDRNYEQYF.

CDR3 sequence: CASSPTGARTEAFF. Here the CDR3 DNA reads TGTGCCAGCAGCCCTACAGGGGCCCGCACTGAAGCTTTCTTT. The rearrangement uses TRBV3-1 (or the pseudogene TRBV3-2) and TRBJ1-1; TRBD1 agrees at 7 bases. The CDR3 length is 14 residues. Germline V CDR1 and CDR2: LGHDT, YNNKEL (reference sequence). J was trimmed by 4 bases and V by 4 bases; bases with no gene match: 6.

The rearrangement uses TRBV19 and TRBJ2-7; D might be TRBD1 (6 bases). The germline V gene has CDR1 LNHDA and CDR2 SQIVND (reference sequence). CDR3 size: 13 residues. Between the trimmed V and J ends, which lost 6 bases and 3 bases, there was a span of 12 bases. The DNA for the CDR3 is TGTGCCAGTAGCGCACAGGGCCACTACGAGCAGTACTTC. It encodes CASSAQGHYEQYF.

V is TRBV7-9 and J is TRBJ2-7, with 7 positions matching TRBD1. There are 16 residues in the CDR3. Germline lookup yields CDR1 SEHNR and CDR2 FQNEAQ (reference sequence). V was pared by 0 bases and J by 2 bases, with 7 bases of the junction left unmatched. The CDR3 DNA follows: TGTGCCAGCAGCTTAGCACAAAGACAGGGTCCCTACGAGCAGTACTTC. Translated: CASSLAQRQGPYEQYF.

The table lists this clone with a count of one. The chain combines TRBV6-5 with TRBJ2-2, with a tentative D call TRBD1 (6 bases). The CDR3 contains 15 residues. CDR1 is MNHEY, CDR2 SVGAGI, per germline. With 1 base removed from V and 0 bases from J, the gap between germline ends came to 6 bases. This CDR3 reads CASSYWGPNTGELFF. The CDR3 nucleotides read TGTGCCAGCAGTTACTGGGGGCCGAACACCGGGGAGCTGTTTTTT.

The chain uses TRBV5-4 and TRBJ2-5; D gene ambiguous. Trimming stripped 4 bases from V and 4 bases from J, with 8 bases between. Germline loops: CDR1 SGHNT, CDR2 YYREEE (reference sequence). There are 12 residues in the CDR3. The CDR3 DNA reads TGTGCCAGCAGCCGATACAGAGAGACCCAGTACTTC. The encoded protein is CASSRYRETQYF.

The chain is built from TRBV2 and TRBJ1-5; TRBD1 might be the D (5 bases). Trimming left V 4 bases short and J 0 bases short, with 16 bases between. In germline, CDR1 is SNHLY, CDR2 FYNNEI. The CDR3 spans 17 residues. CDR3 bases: TGTGCCAGCAGTGGAGGGGAGGTGGACTATAGCAATCAGCCCCAGCATTTT. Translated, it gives CASSGGEVDYSNQPQHF.

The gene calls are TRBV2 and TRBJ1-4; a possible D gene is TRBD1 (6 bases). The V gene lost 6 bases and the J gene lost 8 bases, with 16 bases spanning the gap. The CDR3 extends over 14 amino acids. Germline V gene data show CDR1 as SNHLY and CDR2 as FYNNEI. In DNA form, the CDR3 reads TGTGCCAGCAGCGCGGAAGGGGGTGGCGAAAAACTGTTTTTT. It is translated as CASSAEGGGEKLFF.

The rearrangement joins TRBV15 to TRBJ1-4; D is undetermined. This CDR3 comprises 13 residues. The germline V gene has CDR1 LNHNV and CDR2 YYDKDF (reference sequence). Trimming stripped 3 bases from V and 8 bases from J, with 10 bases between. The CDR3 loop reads CATSRALGEKLFF. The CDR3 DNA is TGTGCCACCAGCAGGGCCTTGGGCGAAAAACTGTTTTTT.

CDR3 sequence: CASSLGDRYYTEAFF. For the CDR3, the DNA is TGCGCCAGCAGCTTGGGGGACAGGTATTACACTGAAGCTTTCTTT. V usage is TRBV5-1 and J usage is TRBJ1-1, with 8 positions matching TRBD1. This CDR3 is built from 15 residues. Germline V gene data show CDR1 as SGHRS and CDR2 as YFSETQ. The V gene end was trimmed by 0 bases and the J gene end by 3 bases; junction bases not matched to a gene: 4.

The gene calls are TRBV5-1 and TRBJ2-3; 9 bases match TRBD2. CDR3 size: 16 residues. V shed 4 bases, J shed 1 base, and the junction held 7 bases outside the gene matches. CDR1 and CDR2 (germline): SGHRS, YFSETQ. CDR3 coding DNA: TGCGCCAGCAGCCTTAGGACTAGCGCGGGCACAGATACGCAGTATTTT. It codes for CASSLRTSAGTDTQYF.

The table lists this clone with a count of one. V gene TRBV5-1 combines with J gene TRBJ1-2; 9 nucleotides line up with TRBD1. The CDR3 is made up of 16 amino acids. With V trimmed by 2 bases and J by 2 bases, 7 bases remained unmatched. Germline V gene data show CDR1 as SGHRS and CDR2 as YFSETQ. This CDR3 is CASSLNPDRGNYGYTF. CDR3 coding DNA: TGCGCCAGCAGCTTAAACCCGGACAGGGGAAACTATGGCTACACCTTC. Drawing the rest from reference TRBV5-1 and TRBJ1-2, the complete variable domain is KAGVTQTPRYLIKTRGQQVTLSCSPISGHRSVSWYQQTPGQGLQFLFEYFSETQRNKGNFPGRFSGRQFSNSRSEMNVSTLELGDSALYLCASSLNPDRGNYGYTFGSGTRLTVV.

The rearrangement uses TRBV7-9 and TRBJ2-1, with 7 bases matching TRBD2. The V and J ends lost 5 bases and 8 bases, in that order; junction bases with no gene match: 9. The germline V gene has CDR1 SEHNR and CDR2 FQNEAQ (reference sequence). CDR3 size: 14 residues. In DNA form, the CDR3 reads TGTGCCAGCAGCCCTGCCGGACTAGGCCATGAGCAGTTCTTC. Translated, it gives CASSPAGLGHEQFF. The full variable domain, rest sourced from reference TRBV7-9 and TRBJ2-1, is DTGVSQNPRHKITKRGQNVTFRCDPISEHNRLYWYRQTLGQGPEFLTYFQNEAQLEKSRLLSDRFSAERPKGSFSTLEIQRTEQGDSAMYLCASSPAGLGHEQFFGPGTRLTVL.

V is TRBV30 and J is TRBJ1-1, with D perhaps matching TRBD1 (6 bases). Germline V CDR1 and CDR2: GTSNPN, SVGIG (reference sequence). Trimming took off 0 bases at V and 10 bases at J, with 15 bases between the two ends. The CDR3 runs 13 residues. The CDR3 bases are TGTGCCTGGAGTGTTACGGACAGCGGTGGAGCTTTCTTT. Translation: CAWSVTDSGGAFF. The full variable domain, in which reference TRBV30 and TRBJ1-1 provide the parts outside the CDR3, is SQTIHQWPATLVQPVGSPLSLECTVEGTSNPNLYWYRQAAGRGLQLLFYSVGIGQISSEVPQNLSASRPQDRQFILSSKKLLLSDSGFYLCAWSVTDSGGAFFGQGTRLTVV.

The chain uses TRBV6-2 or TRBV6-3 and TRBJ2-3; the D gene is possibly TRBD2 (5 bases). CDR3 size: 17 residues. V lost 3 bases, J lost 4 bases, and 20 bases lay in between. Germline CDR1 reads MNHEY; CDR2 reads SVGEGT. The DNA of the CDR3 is TGTGCCAGCAGTTATCCCCCGGGAAAAAGCTCTGCAGATACGCAGTATTTT. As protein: CASSYPPGKSSADTQYF.

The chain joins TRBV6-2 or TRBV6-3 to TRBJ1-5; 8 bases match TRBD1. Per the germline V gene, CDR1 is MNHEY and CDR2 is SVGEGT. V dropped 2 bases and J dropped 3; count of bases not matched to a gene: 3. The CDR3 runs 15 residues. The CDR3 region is CASSYRTGLNQPQHF. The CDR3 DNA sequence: TGTGCCAGCAGTTACCGGACAGGGCTCAATCAGCCCCAGCATTTT.

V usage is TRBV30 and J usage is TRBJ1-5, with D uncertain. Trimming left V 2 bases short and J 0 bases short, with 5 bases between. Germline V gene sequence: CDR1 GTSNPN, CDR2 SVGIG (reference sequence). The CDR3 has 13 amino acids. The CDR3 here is CAWSPVSNQPQHF. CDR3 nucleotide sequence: TGTGCCTGGAGTCCCGTTAGCAATCAGCCCCAGCATTTT.

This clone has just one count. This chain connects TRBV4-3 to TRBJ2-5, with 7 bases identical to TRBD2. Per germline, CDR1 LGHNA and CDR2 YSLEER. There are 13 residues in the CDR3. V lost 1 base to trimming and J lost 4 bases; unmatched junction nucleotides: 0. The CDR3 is CASSQAGGETQYF. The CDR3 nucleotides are TGCGCCAGCAGCCAAGCGGGGGGAGAGACCCAGTACTTC.